Here is one T cell receptor (beta chain) with its context. Antigen: not known. The sample is drawn from a study of beta chain features in type 1 diabetes. The study, taken as a whole, reports: Shortening of TCRB CDR3s, moderate but significant, appeared in all four CD4+ subsets of Type 1 diabetes patients. Among type 1 diabetes patients, VDJ junctions had fewer insertions and more deletions.

The authors took one heparinised blood draw, averaging about 116 mL, from each donor. CD4+ naive, central memory, regulatory and stem cell-like memory subsets were isolated by sorting on CD45RO/CCR7/CD25/CD127/CD95/CD27. The investigators reverse transcribed all of the isolated RNA, so they sequenced expressed TCRB transcripts. Sequenced by immunoSEQ multiplex PCR; TCRdb stores in-frame clones only, minus some. The sample records 100,000 to 150,000 clones, 7.5% to 9.5% being singletons. The origin of this receptor is a man aged 25-45 years with type 1 diabetes. Material: central memory CD4+ T cells from blood.

DNA of the CDR3: TGTGCCAGCAGCTTAGGCAGCTATGGCTACACCTTC. Its protein product is CASSLGSYGYTF. This chain connects TRBV7-2 to TRBJ1-2; no clear D. Germline CDR1 reads SGHTA; CDR2 reads FQGNSA. The CDR3 consists of 12 residues. V lost 1 base and J 4 bases, leaving 4 bases between the germline ends.